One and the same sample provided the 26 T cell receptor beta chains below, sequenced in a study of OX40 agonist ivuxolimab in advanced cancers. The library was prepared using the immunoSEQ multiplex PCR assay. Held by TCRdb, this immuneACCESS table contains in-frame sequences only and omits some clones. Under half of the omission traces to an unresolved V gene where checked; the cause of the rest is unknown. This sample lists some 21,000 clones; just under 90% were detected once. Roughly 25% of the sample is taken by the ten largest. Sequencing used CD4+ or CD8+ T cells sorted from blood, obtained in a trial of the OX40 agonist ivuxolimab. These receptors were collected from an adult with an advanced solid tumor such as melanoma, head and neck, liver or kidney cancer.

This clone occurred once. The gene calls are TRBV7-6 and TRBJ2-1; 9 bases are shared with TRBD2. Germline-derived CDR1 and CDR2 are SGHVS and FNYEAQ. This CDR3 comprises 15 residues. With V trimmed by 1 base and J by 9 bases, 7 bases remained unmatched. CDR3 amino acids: CASSLEAGGRGEQFF. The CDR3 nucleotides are TGTGCCAGCAGCTTAGAGGCGGGGGGGCGCGGTGAGCAGTTCTTC.

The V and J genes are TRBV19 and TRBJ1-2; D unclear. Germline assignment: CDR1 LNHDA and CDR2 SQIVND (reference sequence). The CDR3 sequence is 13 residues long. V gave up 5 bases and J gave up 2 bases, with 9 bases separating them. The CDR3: CASSVDNNYGYTF. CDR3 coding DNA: TGTGCCAGTAGTGTCGACAACAACTATGGCTACACCTTC.

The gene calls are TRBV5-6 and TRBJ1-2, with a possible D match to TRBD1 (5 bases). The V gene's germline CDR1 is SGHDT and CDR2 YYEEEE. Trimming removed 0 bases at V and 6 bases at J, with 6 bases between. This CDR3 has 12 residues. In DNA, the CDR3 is TGTGCCAGCAGCTTGGGGGACCATGGCTACACCTTC. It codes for CASSLGDHGYTF.

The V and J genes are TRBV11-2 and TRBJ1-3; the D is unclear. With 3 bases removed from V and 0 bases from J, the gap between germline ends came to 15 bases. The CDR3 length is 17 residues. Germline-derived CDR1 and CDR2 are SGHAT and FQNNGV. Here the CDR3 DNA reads TGTGCCAGCAGCTTTAGTAGGGCGGGAAGCTCTGGAAACACCATATATTTT. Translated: CASSFSRAGSSGNTIYF.

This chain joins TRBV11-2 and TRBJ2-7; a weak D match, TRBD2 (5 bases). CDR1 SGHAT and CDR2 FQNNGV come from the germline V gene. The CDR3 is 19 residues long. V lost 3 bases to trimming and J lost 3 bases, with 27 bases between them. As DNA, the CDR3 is TGTGCCAGCAGCTTGAGGGCTTTGCGGGCGGGTACTCTCGGCTACGAGCAGTACTTC. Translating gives CASSLRALRAGTLGYEQYF.

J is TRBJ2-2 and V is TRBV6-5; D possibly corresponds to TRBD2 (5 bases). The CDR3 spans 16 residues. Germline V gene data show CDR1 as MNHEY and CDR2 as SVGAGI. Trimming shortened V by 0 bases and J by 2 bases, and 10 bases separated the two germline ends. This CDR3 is CASSYSGLGNTGELFF. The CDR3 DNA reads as TGTGCCAGCAGTTACTCTGGACTGGGAAACACCGGGGAGCTGTTTTTT.

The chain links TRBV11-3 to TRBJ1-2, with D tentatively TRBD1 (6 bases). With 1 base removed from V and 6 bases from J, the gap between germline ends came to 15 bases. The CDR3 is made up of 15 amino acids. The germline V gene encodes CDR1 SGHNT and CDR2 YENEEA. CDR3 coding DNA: TGTGCCAGCAGCTTAGCTAAGGGGGGCGGTGATGGCTACACCTTC. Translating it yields CASSLAKGGGDGYTF.

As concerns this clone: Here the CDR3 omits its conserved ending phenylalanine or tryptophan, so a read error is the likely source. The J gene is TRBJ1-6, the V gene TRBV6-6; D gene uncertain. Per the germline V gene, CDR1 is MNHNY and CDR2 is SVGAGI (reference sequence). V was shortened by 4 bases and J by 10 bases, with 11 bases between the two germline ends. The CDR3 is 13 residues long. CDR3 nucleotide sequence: TGTGCCAGCAGTTTTAATCGGGAATCACCCCTCCACCTT. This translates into CASSFNRESPLHL.

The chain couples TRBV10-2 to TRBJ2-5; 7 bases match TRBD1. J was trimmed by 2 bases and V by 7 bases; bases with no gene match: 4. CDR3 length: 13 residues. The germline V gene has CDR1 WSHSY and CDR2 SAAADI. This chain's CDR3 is CASTTGQQETQYF. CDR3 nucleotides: TGCGCCAGCACTACGGGACAGCAAGAGACCCAGTACTTC.

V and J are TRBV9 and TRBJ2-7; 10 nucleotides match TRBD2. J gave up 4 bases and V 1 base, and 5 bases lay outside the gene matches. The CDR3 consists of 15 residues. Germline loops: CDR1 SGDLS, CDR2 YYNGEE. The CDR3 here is CASSVSELAGYEQYF. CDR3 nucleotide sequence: TGTGCCAGCAGCGTAAGTGAACTAGCGGGGTACGAGCAGTACTTC.

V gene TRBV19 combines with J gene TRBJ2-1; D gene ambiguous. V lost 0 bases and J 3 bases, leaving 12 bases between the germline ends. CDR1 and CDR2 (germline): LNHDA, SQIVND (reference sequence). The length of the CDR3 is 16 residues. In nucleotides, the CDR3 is TGTGCCAGTAGTATAGAATCCTCGAAAATCTACAATGAGCAGTTCTTC. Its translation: CASSIESSKIYNEQFF.

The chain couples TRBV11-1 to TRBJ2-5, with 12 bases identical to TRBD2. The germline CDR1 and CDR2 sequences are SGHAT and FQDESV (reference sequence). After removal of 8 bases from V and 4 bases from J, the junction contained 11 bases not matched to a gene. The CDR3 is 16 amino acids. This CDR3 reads CASGTGLAGGIETQYF. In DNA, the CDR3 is TGTGCCAGCGGTACAGGGCTAGCGGGGGGGATAGAGACCCAGTACTTC.

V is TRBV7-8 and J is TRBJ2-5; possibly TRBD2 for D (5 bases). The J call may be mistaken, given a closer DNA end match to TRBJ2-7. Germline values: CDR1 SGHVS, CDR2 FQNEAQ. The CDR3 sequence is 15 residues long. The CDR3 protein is CASSHGMALDYEQYF. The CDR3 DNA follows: TGTGCCAGCAGCCACGGGATGGCCCTCGACTACGAGCAGTACTTC.

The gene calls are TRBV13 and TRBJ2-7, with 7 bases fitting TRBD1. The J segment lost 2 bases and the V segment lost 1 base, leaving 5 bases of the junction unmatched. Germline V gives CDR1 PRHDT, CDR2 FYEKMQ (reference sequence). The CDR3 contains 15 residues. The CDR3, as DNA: TGTGCCAGCAGCTTAGCCCGGACAGGCGCCTACGAGCAGTACTTC. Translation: CASSLARTGAYEQYF.

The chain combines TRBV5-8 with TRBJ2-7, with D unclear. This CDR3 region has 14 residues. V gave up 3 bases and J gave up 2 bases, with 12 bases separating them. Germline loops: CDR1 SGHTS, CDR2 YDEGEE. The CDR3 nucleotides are TGTGCCAGCAGCTGGACGGGCGGACCCTACGAGCAGTACTTC. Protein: CASSWTGGPYEQYF.

The DNA for the CDR3 is TGTGCCAGCAGCTTAGGAGGGACAGGGAACACTGAAGCTTTCTTT. Amino acid sequence: CASSLGGTGNTEAFF. V gene TRBV7-2 combines with J gene TRBJ1-1, with 8 positions matching TRBD1. Germline assignment: CDR1 SGHTA and CDR2 FQGNSA. The CDR3 is made up of 15 amino acids. V was pared by 1 base and J by 1 base, with 2 bases of the junction left unmatched.

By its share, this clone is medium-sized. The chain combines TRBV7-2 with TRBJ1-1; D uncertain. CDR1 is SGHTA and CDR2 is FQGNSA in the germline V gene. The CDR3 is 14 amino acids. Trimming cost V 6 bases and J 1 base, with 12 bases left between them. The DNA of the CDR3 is TGTGCCAGCAGTCGAGGGTTCGGGAACACTGAAGCTTTCTTT. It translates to CASSRGFGNTEAFF.

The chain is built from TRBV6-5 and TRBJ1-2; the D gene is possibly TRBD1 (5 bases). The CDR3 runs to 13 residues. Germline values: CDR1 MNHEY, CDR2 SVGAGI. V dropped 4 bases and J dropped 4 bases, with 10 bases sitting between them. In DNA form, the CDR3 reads TGTGCCAGCAGTTCCTCAGGGACCTATGGCTACACCTTC. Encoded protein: CASSSSGTYGYTF.

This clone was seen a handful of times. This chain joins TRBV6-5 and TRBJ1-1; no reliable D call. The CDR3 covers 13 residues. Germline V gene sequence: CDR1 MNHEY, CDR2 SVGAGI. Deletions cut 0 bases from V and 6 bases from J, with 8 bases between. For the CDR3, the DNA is TGTGCCAGCAGTTACTCGAGAGCGGCTGAAGCTTTCTTT. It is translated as CASSYSRAAEAFF.

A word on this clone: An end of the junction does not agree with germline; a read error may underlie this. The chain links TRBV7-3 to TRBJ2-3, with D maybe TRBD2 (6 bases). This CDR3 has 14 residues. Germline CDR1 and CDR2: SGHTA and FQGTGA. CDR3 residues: CASSLTGVQDTQYF. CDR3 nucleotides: TGTGCCAGCAGCCTAACGGGGGTTCAAGATACGCAGTATTTT. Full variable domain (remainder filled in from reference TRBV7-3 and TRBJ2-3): GAGVSQTPSNKVTEKGKYVELRCDPISGHTALYWYRQSLGQGPEFLIYFQGTGAADDSGLPNDRFFAVRPEGSVSTLKIQRTERGDSAVYLCASSLTGVQDTQYFGPGTRLTVL.

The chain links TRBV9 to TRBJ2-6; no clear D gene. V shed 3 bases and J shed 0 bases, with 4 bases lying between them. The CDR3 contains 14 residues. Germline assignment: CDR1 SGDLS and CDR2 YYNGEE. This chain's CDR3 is CASSALSGANVLTF. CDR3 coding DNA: TGTGCCAGCAGCGCCCTCTCTGGGGCCAACGTCCTGACTTTC.

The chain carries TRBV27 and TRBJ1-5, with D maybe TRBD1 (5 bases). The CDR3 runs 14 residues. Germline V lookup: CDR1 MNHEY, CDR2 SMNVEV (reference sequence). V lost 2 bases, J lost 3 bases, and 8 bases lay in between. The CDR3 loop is CASSLIGTNQPQHF. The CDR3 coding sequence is TGTGCCAGCAGTTTAATAGGGACCAATCAGCCCCAGCATTTT.

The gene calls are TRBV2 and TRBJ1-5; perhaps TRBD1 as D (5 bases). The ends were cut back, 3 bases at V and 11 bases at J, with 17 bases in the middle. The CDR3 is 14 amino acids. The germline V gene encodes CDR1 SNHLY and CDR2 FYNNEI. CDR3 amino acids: CASSERSGPLTQHF. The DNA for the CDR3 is TGTGCCAGCAGTGAGAGATCAGGGCCCCTGACCCAGCATTTT.

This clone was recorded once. The CDR3 DNA reads as TGCGCCAGCAGCTTGGGTCGCGGGGGGGCCTACGAGCAGTACTTC. It specifies CASSLGRGGAYEQYF. The rearrangement uses TRBV5-1 and TRBJ2-7; TRBD2 matches at 9 bases. Germline values: CDR1 SGHRS, CDR2 YFSETQ. The CDR3 contains 15 residues. V trimming: 0 bases; J trimming: 2 bases; junction bases outside the gene matches: 3.

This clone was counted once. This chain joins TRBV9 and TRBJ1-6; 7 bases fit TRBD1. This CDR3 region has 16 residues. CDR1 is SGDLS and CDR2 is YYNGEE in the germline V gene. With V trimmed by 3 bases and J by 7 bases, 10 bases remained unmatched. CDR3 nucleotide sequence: TGTGCCAGCAGCGACGACCCCGGGACAGAAAATTCACCCCTCCACTTT. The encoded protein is CASSDDPGTENSPLHF.

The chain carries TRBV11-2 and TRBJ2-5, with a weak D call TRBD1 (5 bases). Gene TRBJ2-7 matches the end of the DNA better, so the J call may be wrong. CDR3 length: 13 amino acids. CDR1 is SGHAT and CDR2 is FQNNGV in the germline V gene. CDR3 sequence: CASSLGGNYEQYF. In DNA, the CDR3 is TGTGCCAGCAGCTTAGGGGGCAACTACGAGCAGTACTTC.